This record looks at one T cell receptor (beta chain) sequence and its context. Antigen specificity is unknown. Blood samples were obtained at baseline, cycle 4 day 1, and cycle 7 day 1. Trimming removed 1 base at V and 4 bases at J, with 3 bases between. The CDR3 is 12 residues long. Germline CDR1 and CDR2: LNHNV and YYDKDF (reference sequence). This sample is part of a study of OX40 agonist ivuxolimab in advanced cancers. In the study overall: Subjects had a mean age of about 61 years, with a range of about 23 to 90; almost 85% were male. Study results and caveats: Both blood CD4+ and CD8+ T cells showed clonal growth by week 6 at 0.1 to 3.0 mg/kg.

Assay: immunoSEQ multiplex PCR; the TCRdb copy retains only in-frame clones and omits some. The sample yields around 95,000 clones, around 94% seen once. This chain connects TRBV15 to TRBJ2-3; D is ambiguous. This clonotype originated in an adult with an advanced solid tumor such as melanoma, head and neck, liver or kidney cancer. Sequences were derived from CD4+ or CD8+ T cells sorted from blood, sampled in a trial of the OX40 agonist ivuxolimab. CDR3 in DNA: TGTGCCACCAGCAGAGGGCCAGATACGCAGTATTTT. It is translated as CATSRGPDTQYF. The variable domain in full, completed from reference TRBV15 and TRBJ2-3, reads DAMVIQNPRYQVTQFGKPVTLSCSQTLNHNVMYWYQQKSSQAPKLLFHYYDKDFNNEADTPDNFQSRRPNTSFCFLDIRSPGLGDTAMYLCATSRGPDTQYFGPGTRLTVL.